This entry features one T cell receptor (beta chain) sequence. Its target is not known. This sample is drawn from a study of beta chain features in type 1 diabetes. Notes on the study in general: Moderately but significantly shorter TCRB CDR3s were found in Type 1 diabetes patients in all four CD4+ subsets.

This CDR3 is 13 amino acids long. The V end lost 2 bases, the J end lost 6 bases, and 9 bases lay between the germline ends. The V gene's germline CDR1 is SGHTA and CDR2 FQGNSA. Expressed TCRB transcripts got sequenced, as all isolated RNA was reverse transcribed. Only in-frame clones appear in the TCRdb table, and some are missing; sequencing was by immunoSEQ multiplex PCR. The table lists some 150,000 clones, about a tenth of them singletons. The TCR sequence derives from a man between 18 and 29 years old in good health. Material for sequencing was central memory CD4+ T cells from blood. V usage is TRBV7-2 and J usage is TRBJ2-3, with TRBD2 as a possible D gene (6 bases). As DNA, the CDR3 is TGTGCCAGCAGCTTACTAGCGATTGATACGCAGTATTTT. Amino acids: CASSLLAIDTQYF.